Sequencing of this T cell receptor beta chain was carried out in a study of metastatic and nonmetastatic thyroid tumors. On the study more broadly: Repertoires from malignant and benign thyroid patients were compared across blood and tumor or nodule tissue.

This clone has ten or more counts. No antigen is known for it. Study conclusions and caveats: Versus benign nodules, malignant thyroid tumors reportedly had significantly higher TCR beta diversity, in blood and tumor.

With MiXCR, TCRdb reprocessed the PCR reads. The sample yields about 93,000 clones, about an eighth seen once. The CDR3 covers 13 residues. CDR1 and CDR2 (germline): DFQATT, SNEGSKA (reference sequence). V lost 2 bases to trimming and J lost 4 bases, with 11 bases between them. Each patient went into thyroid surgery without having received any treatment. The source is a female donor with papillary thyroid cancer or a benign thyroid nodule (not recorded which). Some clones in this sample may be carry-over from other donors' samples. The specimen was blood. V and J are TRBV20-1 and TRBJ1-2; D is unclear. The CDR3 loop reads CSARSRTSYGYTF. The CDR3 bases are TGCAGTGCTAGATCACGGACCAGCTATGGCTACACCTTC.